The 30 T cell receptor beta chains below were found in one sample sequenced in a study of blood T cell repertoires in COVID-19. Assay: immunoSEQ multiplex PCR; the TCRdb copy retains only in-frame clones and omits some. The sample includes approximately 130,000 clones, approximately 77% of them seen just once. The source material was peripheral blood. These TCRs come from a man older than 75 with acute or convalescent COVID-19.

This rearrangement joins TRBV7-8 to TRBJ1-4, with TRBD1 matching over 9 bases. CDR1 SGHVS and CDR2 FQNEAQ come from the germline V gene. V dropped 5 bases and J dropped 3; count of bases not matched to a gene: 16. The CDR3 loop spans 19 amino acids. The CDR3 loop reads CASSQRARDRELPNEKLFF. Here the CDR3 DNA reads TGTGCCAGCAGCCAAAGAGCCCGGGACAGGGAACTTCCTAATGAAAAACTGTTTTTT. Filled out from reference TRBV7-8 and TRBJ1-4, the complete variable domain reads GAGVSQSPRYKVAKRGQDVALRCDPISGHVSLFWYQQALGQGPEFLTYFQNEAQLDKSGLPSDRFFAERPEGSVSTLKIQRTQQEDSAVYLCASSQRARDRELPNEKLFFGSGTQLSVL.

This clone was seen ten or more times. For the CDR3, the DNA is TGTGCCAGCAGTTACACGGGTGGGGGGGAGACCCAGTACTTC. Its translation: CASSYTGGGETQYF. This chain connects TRBV6-6 to TRBJ2-5, with D perhaps matching TRBD2 (6 bases). V gave up 2 bases and J gave up 5 bases, with 12 bases separating them. Looked up from germline, CDR1 is MNHNY and CDR2 is SVGAGI (reference sequence). The CDR3 has 14 amino acids.

The table lists this clone with many counts. The rearrangement joins TRBV27 to TRBJ1-1; the match to TRBD1 covers 7 bases. After removal of 6 bases from V and 3 bases from J, the junction contained 10 bases not matched to a gene. Germline CDR1 MNHEY, CDR2 SMNVEV (reference sequence). The CDR3 spans 15 residues. CDR3 loop: CASRPTTGWDTEAFF. Here the CDR3 DNA reads TGTGCCAGCAGGCCGACGACAGGGTGGGACACTGAAGCTTTCTTT.

This chain joins TRBV3-1 (or the pseudogene TRBV3-2) and TRBJ2-3, with D possibly being TRBD1 (5 bases). The CDR3 extends over 15 amino acids. V was trimmed by 3 bases and J by 4 bases, leaving 14 bases between them. Germline CDR1 reads LGHDT; CDR2 reads YNNKEL (reference sequence). DNA for the CDR3: TGTGCCAGCAGCCATAGCAGGGTCCTCGCAGATACGCAGTATTTT. Amino acid sequence: CASSHSRVLADTQYF.

J is TRBJ2-1 and V is TRBV9; possibly TRBD2 for D (6 bases). The germline gives CDR1 SGDLS, CDR2 YYNGEE. Trimming cost V 0 bases and J 2 bases, with 12 bases left between them. The CDR3 totals 16 residues. CDR3 sequence: CASSVDGGGPYNEQFF. For the CDR3, the DNA is TGTGCCAGCAGCGTAGACGGGGGAGGCCCCTACAATGAGCAGTTCTTC.

This chain links TRBV4-3 with TRBJ2-4; TRBD1 agrees at 11 bases. V shed 5 bases, J shed 8 bases, and the junction held 8 bases outside the gene matches. The length of the CDR3 is 15 residues. Germline-derived CDR1 and CDR2 are LGHNA and YSLEER. For the CDR3, the DNA is TGCGCCAGCAGCGCCACCGGGACAGGGGGGGACATTCAGTACTTC. Encoded protein: CASSATGTGGDIQYF.

This clone showed up just a few times. This chain connects TRBV12-3 or TRBV12-4 to TRBJ1-2, with 7 positions matching TRBD1. V lost 8 bases to trimming and J lost 3 bases; unmatched junction nucleotides: 6. This CDR3 has 13 residues. The CDR3 nucleotides read TGTGCCAGCCAAGGGGGACAGCACTATGGCTACACCTTC. It specifies CASQGGQHYGYTF.

This chain links TRBV11-2 with TRBJ2-5, with 7 nucleotides matching TRBD2. The germline V gene encodes CDR1 SGHAT and CDR2 FQNNGV. With 2 bases clipped from V and 3 bases from J, the junction kept 6 bases outside the gene matches. This CDR3 spans 15 amino acids. CDR3 protein: CASSLSGTSKETQYF. CDR3 nucleotides: TGTGCCAGCAGCTTAAGCGGGACCTCTAAAGAGACCCAGTACTTC. The full variable domain, completed using reference TRBV11-2 and TRBJ2-5, is EAGVAQSPRYKIIEKRQSVAFWCNPISGHATLYWYQQILGQGPKLLIQFQNNGVVDDSQLPKDRFSAERLKGVDSTLKIQPAKLEDSAVYLCASSLSGTSKETQYFGPGTRLLVL.

The gene calls are TRBV4-1 and TRBJ2-7; 11 positions agree with TRBD2. The CDR3 length is 19 residues. CDR1 is MGHRA, CDR2 YSYEKL, per germline. Trimming at V came to 1 base and at J to 2 bases, leaving 13 bases not matched to a gene. The CDR3 spells CASSQVEIAGGLGAYEQYF. For the CDR3, the DNA is TGCGCCAGCAGCCAAGTCGAAATAGCGGGGGGGCTGGGCGCCTACGAGCAGTACTTC.

The V gene is TRBV7-2, the J gene TRBJ2-7; D remains unclear. CDR3 length equals 13 residues. Germline V gives CDR1 SGHTA, CDR2 FQGNSA. Deletions cut 4 bases from V and 7 bases from J, with 14 bases between. The CDR3 DNA reads TGTGCCAGCAGCTCCTCCCCTAGGTCGGAGCAGTACTTC. This gives the protein CASSSSPRSEQYF.

In its sample, this clone was seen once. The chain is built from TRBV7-8 and TRBJ1-6; D gene ambiguous. V was trimmed by 0 bases and J by 9 bases, leaving 12 bases between them. Germline lookup yields CDR1 SGHVS and CDR2 FQNEAQ. There are 15 residues in the CDR3. CDR3 sequence reads: CASSLAVNGVSPLHF. The CDR3 DNA sequence: TGTGCCAGCAGCTTAGCGGTAAACGGGGTTTCACCCCTCCACTTT.

The chain has TRBV6-5 and TRBJ2-2; TRBD2 agrees at 14 bases. This CDR3 is built from 14 residues. The V and J ends lost 6 bases and 9 bases, in that order; junction bases with no gene match: 3. The V gene's germline CDR1 is MNHEY and CDR2 SVGAGI. The CDR3 sequence: CASSGLAGGWELFF. The CDR3 nucleotides are TGTGCCAGCAGCGGACTAGCGGGGGGCTGGGAGCTGTTTTTT.

This clone occurred once. This rearrangement joins TRBV10-3 to TRBJ2-6; 7 positions match TRBD1. V was clipped by 9 bases and J by 4 bases; unmatched bases: 9. The CDR3 spans 15 residues. Per the germline V gene, CDR1 is ENHRY and CDR2 is SYGVKD. CDR3 loop: CAIQGTALGANVLTF. The CDR3 nucleotides are TGTGCCATACAAGGGACAGCTCTGGGGGCCAACGTCCTGACTTTC.

The chain is built from TRBV5-1 and TRBJ2-7; 8 bases map to TRBD1. From germline, CDR1 is SGHRS and CDR2 YFSETQ. Trimming at V came to 4 bases and at J to 5 bases, leaving 8 bases not matched to a gene. The CDR3 has 14 amino acids. CDR3 nucleotides: TGCGCCAGCAGCGACCAGGGGGCGTGGGACGAGCAGTACTTC. It is translated as CASSDQGAWDEQYF.

This clone was seen once. The chain couples TRBV4-1 to TRBJ1-2; no reliable D call. V lost 0 bases, J lost 4 bases, and 15 bases lay in between. Germline loops: CDR1 MGHRA, CDR2 YSYEKL. This CDR3 comprises 16 residues. CDR3 loop: CASSQDWMTGSYGYTF. The CDR3 DNA reads as TGCGCCAGCAGCCAAGATTGGATGACGGGGAGCTATGGCTACACCTTC.

The chain uses TRBV28 and TRBJ1-5; D gene unclear. CDR3 length: 15 residues. In germline, CDR1 is MDHEN, CDR2 SYDVKM. V was trimmed by 8 bases and J by 0 bases, leaving 14 bases between them. The CDR3 nucleotides are TGTGCCAGCTGGCGGACGGGGTATAGCAATCAGCCCCAGCATTTT. It specifies CASWRTGYSNQPQHF.

The V gene is TRBV13, the J gene TRBJ2-1; 7 bases line up with TRBD2. This CDR3 contains 16 residues. The trim removed 5 bases at V and 4 bases at J, leaving 11 bases unmatched. CDR1 is PRHDT and CDR2 is FYEKMQ in the germline V gene (reference sequence). In DNA, the CDR3 is TGTGCCAGCAGCGACCTCGGGCGGGGGAGGTACAATGAGCAGTTCTTC. Translated, it gives CASSDLGRGRYNEQFF.

The V call is TRBV3-1 (or the pseudogene TRBV3-2), the J call TRBJ1-5, with D maybe TRBD1 (5 bases). This CDR3 has 15 amino acids. Trimming stripped 4 bases from V and 3 bases from J, with 13 bases between. CDR1 and CDR2 from the germline V gene are LGHDT and YNNKEL (reference sequence). This CDR3 reads CASSPGTGDNQPQHF. DNA of the CDR3: TGTGCCAGCAGCCCTGGCACAGGAGACAATCAGCCCCAGCATTTT.

The rearrangement uses TRBV5-6 and TRBJ2-3, with 7 bases fitting TRBD1. In germline, CDR1 is SGHDT, CDR2 YYEEEE. This CDR3 is built from 16 residues. The V and J ends lost 5 bases and 0 bases, in that order; junction bases with no gene match: 9. CDR3 DNA sequence: TGTGCCAGCAGTACTCCGACAGGGTTCAGCACAGATACGCAGTATTTT. This encodes CASSTPTGFSTDTQYF.

The chain recombines TRBV28 with TRBJ2-5; D is uncertain. Trimming pared 3 bases from V and 5 bases from J, leaving 4 bases between. The CDR3 extends over 11 amino acids. Germline V CDR1 and CDR2: MDHEN, SYDVKM. The CDR3 nucleotides read TGTGCCAGCAGTTTTCGGGAGACCCAGTACTTC. Encoded protein: CASSFRETQYF. The whole variable domain, remainder taken from reference TRBV28 and TRBJ2-5, is DVKVTQSSRYLVKRTGEKVFLECVQDMDHENMFWYRQDPGLGLRLIYFSYDVKMKEKGDIPEGYSVSREKKERFSLILESASTNQTSMYLCASSFRETQYFGPGTRLLVL.

This rearrangement joins TRBV3-1 (or the pseudogene TRBV3-2) to TRBJ2-3; TRBD2 matches 10 bases. Per germline, CDR1 LGHDT and CDR2 YNNKEL (reference sequence). With 6 bases clipped from V and 0 bases from J, the junction kept 12 bases outside the gene matches. CDR3 length equals 18 residues. CDR3 region: CASSPNGIAGGSTDTQYF. DNA of the CDR3: TGTGCCAGCAGTCCGAACGGTATAGCGGGGGGAAGCACAGATACGCAGTATTTT.

This chain connects TRBV28 to TRBJ2-5; no firm D call. The CDR3 consists of 13 residues. CDR1 is MDHEN, CDR2 SYDVKM, per germline. V gave up 2 bases and J gave up 5 bases, with 9 bases separating them. Here the CDR3 reads CASSLPPEETQYF. The CDR3 DNA sequence: TGTGCCAGCAGTTTACCGCCTGAGGAGACCCAGTACTTC.

The J gene is TRBJ2-4, the V gene TRBV6-4; a possible D gene is TRBD2 (6 bases). This CDR3 is built from 16 residues. The V end lost 6 bases, the J end lost 0 bases, and 15 bases lay between the germline ends. Germline V CDR1 and CDR2: MRHNA, SNTAGT. CDR3 loop: CASRPPGSLAKNIQYF. CDR3 sequence (DNA): TGTGCCAGCAGGCCCCCCGGGAGTCTAGCCAAAAACATTCAGTACTTC.

This sequence joins TRBV5-1 and TRBJ1-1; D ambiguous. Germline V gives CDR1 SGHRS, CDR2 YFSETQ. V shed 4 bases and J shed 2 bases, with 12 bases lying between them. The CDR3 covers 14 residues. The CDR3 bases are TGCGCCAGCAGCGGTGGGAGAAGAAACACTGAAGCTTTCTTT. As protein: CASSGGRRNTEAFF.

A few counts support this clone. The chain recombines TRBV9 with TRBJ1-4; D is perhaps TRBD1 (5 bases). This CDR3 is built from 15 residues. Trimming took off 0 bases at V and 1 base at J, with 7 bases between the two ends. CDR1 is SGDLS and CDR2 is YYNGEE in the germline V gene. The CDR3 loop is CASSVATGTNEKLFF. CDR3 nucleotides: TGTGCCAGCAGCGTAGCTACAGGAACTAATGAAAAACTGTTTTTT.

The CDR3: CASSYFRTANQETQYF. For the CDR3, the DNA is TGTGCCAGCAGTTACTTTCGGACAGCGAATCAAGAGACCCAGTACTTC. V is TRBV6-2 or TRBV6-3 and J is TRBJ2-5, with D perhaps matching TRBD1 (6 bases). The CDR3 extends over 16 amino acids. V dropped 1 base and J dropped 2 bases, with 14 bases sitting between them. Germline values: CDR1 MNHEY, CDR2 SVGEGT.

The count of this clone is one. The gene calls are TRBV7-9 and TRBJ2-5, with D hard to call. Germline CDR1 reads SEHNR; CDR2 reads FQNEAQ (reference sequence). The V end was cut by 5 bases, the J end by 0 bases, with 4 bases between. The CDR3 length is 12 residues. CDR3 bases: TGTGCCAGCAGCCTGTACCAAGAGACCCAGTACTTC. This gives the protein CASSLYQETQYF. Supplemented by reference TRBV7-9 and TRBJ2-5, the full variable domain reads DTGVSQNPRHKITKRGQNVTFRCDPISEHNRLYWYRQTLGQGPEFLTYFQNEAQLEKSRLLSDRFSAERPKGSFSTLEIQRTEQGDSAMYLCASSLYQETQYFGPGTRLLVL.

V gene TRBV2 combines with J gene TRBJ2-2; 9 nucleotides align to TRBD1. This CDR3 is built from 16 residues. V was pared by 8 bases and J by 3 bases, with 10 bases of the junction left unmatched. CDR1 and CDR2 (germline): SNHLY, FYNNEI. The CDR3 DNA reads TGTGCCAGCTCTGAACAGGGGGCCGCGTACACCGGGGAGCTGTTTTTT. It encodes CASSEQGAAYTGELFF.

V is TRBV7-9 and J is TRBJ2-2; D is possibly TRBD1 (6 bases). Trimming shortened V by 4 bases and J by 4 bases, and 10 bases separated the two germline ends. Germline V lookup: CDR1 SEHNR, CDR2 FQNEAQ (reference sequence). The CDR3 contains 14 residues. The CDR3 coding sequence is TGTGCCAGCAGCTCCGGGACACCCACCGGGGAGCTGTTTTTT. It translates to CASSSGTPTGELFF.

The CDR3 here is CASSQGTVYNSPLHF. CDR3 DNA: TGTGCCAGCAGCCAAGGGACAGTCTATAATTCACCCCTCCACTTT. This sequence joins TRBV4-2 and TRBJ1-6; tentatively, D is TRBD1 (6 bases). Germline V gene lookup returns CDR1 LGHNA and CDR2 YNFKEQ. Trimming took off 1 base at V and 3 bases at J, with 7 bases between the two ends. The CDR3 covers 15 residues.